The 15 T cell receptor beta chains presented below share a single source sample, sequenced in a study of blood T cell repertoires in COVID-19. The assay was immunoSEQ multiplex PCR, and TCRdb's table has in-frame clones only and misses some. The sample includes roughly 260,000 clones, roughly 86% seen only once; the top ten take roughly 9.8%. Sequencing was performed on peripheral blood. These receptor sequences come from a middle-aged man who had recovered from COVID-19.

This clone has just a few counts. The rearrangement joins TRBV19 to TRBJ2-2; TRBD1 agrees at 7 bases. This CDR3 contains 14 residues. The V gene end was trimmed by 8 bases and the J gene end by 4 bases; junction bases not matched to a gene: 7. The germline V gene has CDR1 LNHDA and CDR2 SQIVND (reference sequence). CDR3 DNA: TGTGCCAGTGCTCGGGACAGTAGCACCGGGGAGCTGTTTTTT. Its translation: CASARDSSTGELFF.

The J gene is TRBJ2-3, the V gene TRBV7-2; 9 positions match TRBD2. The trim removed 6 bases at V and 7 bases at J, leaving 17 bases unmatched. The CDR3 is 17 residues long. Looked up from germline, CDR1 is SGHTA and CDR2 is FQGNSA. This CDR3 reads CASRGRVAGDWIYTQYF. CDR3 DNA: TGTGCCAGCAGAGGAAGGGTAGCGGGAGATTGGATATATACGCAGTATTTT.

The chain combines TRBV6-2 or TRBV6-3 with TRBJ2-5; tentatively, D is TRBD2 (5 bases). CDR3 length equals 14 residues. CDR1 is MNHEY, CDR2 SVGEGT, per germline. The V end lost 4 bases, the J end lost 5 bases, and 14 bases lay between the germline ends. CDR3 bases: TGTGCCAGCAGTTTTCGGGGAATCATGGAGACCCAGTACTTC. It is translated as CASSFRGIMETQYF.

The chain uses TRBV19 and TRBJ2-6, with TRBD1 matching over 7 bases. The V gene's germline CDR1 is LNHDA and CDR2 SQIVND (reference sequence). The V segment lost 9 bases and the J segment 4 bases; nucleotides outside the gene matches: 18. This CDR3 region has 18 residues. This CDR3 reads CASLPLAEGARGANVLTF. Here the CDR3 DNA reads TGTGCCAGCCTTCCCTTAGCCGAGGGGGCGCGCGGGGCCAACGTCCTGACTTTC.

The CDR3 spells CASEQGPPNTGELFF. CDR3 nucleotide sequence: TGTGCCAGTGAACAGGGGCCCCCGAACACCGGGGAGCTGTTTTTT. The chain couples TRBV10-3 to TRBJ2-2; the match to TRBD1 covers 7 bases. Germline loops: CDR1 ENHRY, CDR2 SYGVKD. The CDR3 has 15 residues. The trim removed 10 bases at V and 0 bases at J, leaving 8 bases unmatched.

This sequence joins TRBV12-3 or TRBV12-4 and TRBJ1-1; the D gene is possibly TRBD1 (6 bases). V lost 5 bases and J 3 bases, leaving 10 bases between the germline ends. There are 13 residues in the CDR3. The CDR3 coding sequence is TGTGCCAGCAGTCCCAGGGGAGACACTGAAGCTTTCTTT. Its translation: CASSPRGDTEAFF.

The V gene is TRBV13, the J gene TRBJ2-5; D remains ambiguous. The CDR3 runs to 14 residues. Germline loops: CDR1 PRHDT, CDR2 FYEKMQ (reference sequence). Trimming shortened V by 1 base and J by 2 bases, and 8 bases separated the two germline ends. This chain's CDR3 is CASSLVARQETQYF. CDR3 coding DNA: TGTGCCAGCAGCTTAGTGGCTAGACAAGAGACCCAGTACTTC.

This chain links TRBV6-1 with TRBJ1-4; D remains unclear. This CDR3 contains 14 residues. Trimming cost V 1 base and J 5 bases, with 8 bases left between them. Per the germline V gene, CDR1 is MNHNS and CDR2 is SASEGT. CDR3 sequence reads: CASSEVAGNEKLFF. As DNA, the CDR3 is TGTGCCAGCAGTGAAGTAGCGGGGAATGAAAAACTGTTTTTT.

This sequence joins TRBV9 and TRBJ1-2; the match to TRBD1 covers 8 bases. Germline V gene sequence: CDR1 SGDLS, CDR2 YYNGEE. The trim removed 7 bases at V and 6 bases at J, leaving 5 bases unmatched. The CDR3 sequence is 12 residues long. This chain's CDR3 is CASRQGANGYTF. The DNA of the CDR3 is TGTGCCAGCCGTCAGGGGGCTAATGGCTACACCTTC.

The genes are TRBV9 and TRBJ1-2; 8 bases align to TRBD1. Germline V lookup: CDR1 SGDLS, CDR2 YYNGEE. J gave up 7 bases and V 5 bases, and 7 bases lay outside the gene matches. The CDR3 spans 13 residues. CDR3 coding DNA: TGTGCCAGCAGGTCAGGGGGCGCCGGTGGCTACACCTTC. The encoded protein is CASRSGGAGGYTF. The variable domain in full, with the rest retrieved from reference TRBV9 and TRBJ1-2, is DSGVTQTPKHLITATGQRVTLRCSPRSGDLSVYWYQQSLDQGLQFLIQYYNGEERAKGNILERFSAQQFPDLHSELNLSSLELGDSALYFCASRSGGAGGYTFGSGTRLTVV.

This chain links TRBV5-1 with TRBJ2-1, with D tentatively TRBD2 (6 bases). Trimming pared 4 bases from V and 7 bases from J, leaving 18 bases between. There are 15 residues in the CDR3. Germline assignment: CDR1 SGHRS and CDR2 YFSETQ. Here the CDR3 reads CASSPGVAVLNEQFF. Written as DNA, the CDR3 is TGCGCCAGCAGCCCCGGGGTAGCGGTTCTTAATGAGCAGTTCTTC.

This clone was recorded once. The chain has TRBV2 and TRBJ2-3, with 14 bases matching TRBD2. The germline V gene encodes CDR1 SNHLY and CDR2 FYNNEI. This CDR3 region has 19 residues. V shed 5 bases and J 0 bases; nucleotides not matched to a gene: 10. The CDR3 sequence: CASSKSSWTSGRSTDTQYF. The DNA of the CDR3 is TGTGCCAGCAGTAAATCCTCCTGGACTAGCGGGAGGAGCACAGATACGCAGTATTTT. Full variable domain (remainder filled in from reference TRBV2 and TRBJ2-3): EPEVTQTPSHQVTQMGQEVILRCVPISNHLYFYWYRQILGQKVEFLVSFYNNEISEKSEIFDDQFSVERPDGSNFTLKIRSTKLEDSAMYFCASSKSSWTSGRSTDTQYFGPGTRLTVL.

The chain combines TRBV7-2 with TRBJ2-1; a possible D gene is TRBD2 (5 bases). This CDR3 is built from 14 residues. V lost 4 bases and J 7 bases, leaving 14 bases between the germline ends. From germline, CDR1 is SGHTA and CDR2 FQGNSA. The CDR3 DNA sequence: TGTGCCAGCAGCTCCGCGGGCCTCTCTAATGAGCAGTTCTTC. Its protein product is CASSSAGLSNEQFF. The complete variable domain, with remaining parts taken from reference TRBV7-2 and TRBJ2-1, reads GAGVSQSPSNKVTEKGKDVELRCDPISGHTALYWYRQSLGQGLEFLIYFQGNSAPDKSGLPSDRFSAERTGGSVSTLTIQRTQQEDSAVYLCASSSAGLSNEQFFGPGTRLTVL.

The gene calls are TRBV19 and TRBJ1-1; D is ambiguous. CDR3 length equals 17 residues. With 1 base removed from V and 0 bases from J, the gap between germline ends came to 15 bases. Germline-derived CDR1 and CDR2 are LNHDA and SQIVND (reference sequence). CDR3 residues: CASSIVQQIIMNTEAFF. For the CDR3, the DNA is TGTGCCAGTAGTATAGTTCAACAGATAATCATGAACACTGAAGCTTTCTTT. The full variable domain, rest sourced from reference TRBV19 and TRBJ1-1, is DGGITQSPKYLFRKEGQNVTLSCEQNLNHDAMYWYRQDPGQGLRLIYYSQIVNDFQKGDIAEGYSVSREKKESFPLTVTSAQKNPTAFYLCASSIVQQIIMNTEAFFGQGTRLTVV.

The chain carries TRBV6-2 or TRBV6-3 and TRBJ1-2, with a tentative D call TRBD1 (5 bases). Per the germline V gene, CDR1 is MNHEY and CDR2 is SVGEGT. The V gene lost 5 bases and the J gene lost 8 bases, with 24 bases spanning the gap. This CDR3 spans 16 amino acids. CDR3 DNA: TGTGCCAGCAGTATGACTCGAGTAGGGGAAGAGAGAGGCTACACCTTC. As protein: CASSMTRVGEERGYTF.